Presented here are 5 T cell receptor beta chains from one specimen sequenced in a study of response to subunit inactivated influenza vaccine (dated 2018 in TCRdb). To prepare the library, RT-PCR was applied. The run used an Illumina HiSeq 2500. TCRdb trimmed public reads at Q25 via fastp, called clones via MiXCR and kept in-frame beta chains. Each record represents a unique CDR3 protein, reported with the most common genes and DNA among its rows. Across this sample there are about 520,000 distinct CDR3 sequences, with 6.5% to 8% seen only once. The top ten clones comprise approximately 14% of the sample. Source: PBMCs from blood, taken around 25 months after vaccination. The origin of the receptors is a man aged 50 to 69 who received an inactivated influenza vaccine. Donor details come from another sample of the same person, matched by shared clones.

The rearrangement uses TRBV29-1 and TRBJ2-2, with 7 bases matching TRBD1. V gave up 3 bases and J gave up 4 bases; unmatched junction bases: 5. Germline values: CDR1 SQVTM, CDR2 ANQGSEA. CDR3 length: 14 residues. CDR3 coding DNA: TGCAGCGTTGACAAGACAGGGCTCACCGGGGAGCTGTTTTTT. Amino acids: CSVDKTGLTGELFF.

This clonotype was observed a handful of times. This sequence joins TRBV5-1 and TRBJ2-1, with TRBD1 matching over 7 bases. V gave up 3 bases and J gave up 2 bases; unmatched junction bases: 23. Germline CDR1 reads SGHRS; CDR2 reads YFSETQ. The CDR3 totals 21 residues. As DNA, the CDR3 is TGCGCCAGCAGCTCCTTTTATACGAGACCAGGACAGGACCTTACCTACAATGAGCAGTTCTTC. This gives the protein CASSSFYTRPGQDLTYNEQFF. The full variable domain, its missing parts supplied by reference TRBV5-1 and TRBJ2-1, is KAGVTQTPRYLIKTRGQQVTLSCSPISGHRSVSWYQQTPGQGLQFLFEYFSETQRNKGNFPGRFSGRQFSNSRSEMNVSTLELGDSALYLCASSSFYTRPGQDLTYNEQFFGPGTRLTVL.

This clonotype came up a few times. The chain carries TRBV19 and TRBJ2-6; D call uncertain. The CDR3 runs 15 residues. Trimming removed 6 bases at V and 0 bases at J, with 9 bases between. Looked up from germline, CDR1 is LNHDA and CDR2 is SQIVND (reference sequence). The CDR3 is CASSPIDSGANVLTF. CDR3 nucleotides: TGTGCCAGTAGCCCCATCGACTCTGGGGCCAACGTCCTGACTTTC.

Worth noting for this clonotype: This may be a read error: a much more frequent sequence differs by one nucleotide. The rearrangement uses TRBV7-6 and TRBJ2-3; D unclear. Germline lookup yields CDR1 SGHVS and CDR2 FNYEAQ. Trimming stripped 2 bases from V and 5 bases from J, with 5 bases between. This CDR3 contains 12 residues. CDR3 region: CASSLNQDTQYF. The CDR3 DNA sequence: TGTGCCAGCAGCTTAAACCAAGATACGCAGTATTTT.

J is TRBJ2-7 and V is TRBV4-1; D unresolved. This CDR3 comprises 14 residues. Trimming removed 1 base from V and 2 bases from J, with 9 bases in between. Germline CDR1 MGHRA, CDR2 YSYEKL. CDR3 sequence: CASSQGAGPYEQYF. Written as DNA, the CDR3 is TGCGCCAGCAGCCAAGGGGCAGGCCCCTACGAGCAGTACTTC.